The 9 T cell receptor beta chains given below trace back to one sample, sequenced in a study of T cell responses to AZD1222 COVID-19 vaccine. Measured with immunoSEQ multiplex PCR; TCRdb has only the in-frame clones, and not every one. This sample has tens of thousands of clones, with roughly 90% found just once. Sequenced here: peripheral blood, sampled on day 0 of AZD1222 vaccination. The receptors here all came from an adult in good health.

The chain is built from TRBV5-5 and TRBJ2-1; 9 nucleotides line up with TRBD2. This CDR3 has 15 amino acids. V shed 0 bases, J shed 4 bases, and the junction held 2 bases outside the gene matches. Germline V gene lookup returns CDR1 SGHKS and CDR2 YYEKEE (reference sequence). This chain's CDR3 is CASSLGLAEYNEQFF. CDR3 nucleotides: TGTGCCAGCAGCTTGGGACTAGCGGAATACAATGAGCAGTTCTTC. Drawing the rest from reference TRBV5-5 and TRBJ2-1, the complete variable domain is DAGVTQSPTHLIKTRGQQVTLRCSPISGHKSVSWYQQVLGQGPQFIFQYYEKEERGRGNFPDRFSARQFPNYSSELNVNALLLGDSALYLCASSLGLAEYNEQFFGPGTRLTVL.

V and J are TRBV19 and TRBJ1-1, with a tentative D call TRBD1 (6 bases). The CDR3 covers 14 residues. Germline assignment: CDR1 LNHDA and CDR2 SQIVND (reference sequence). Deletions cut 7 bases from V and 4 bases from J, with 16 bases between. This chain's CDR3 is CASNDRRGATEAFF. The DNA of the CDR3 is TGTGCCAGTAACGACAGGAGGGGCGCCACTGAAGCTTTCTTT.

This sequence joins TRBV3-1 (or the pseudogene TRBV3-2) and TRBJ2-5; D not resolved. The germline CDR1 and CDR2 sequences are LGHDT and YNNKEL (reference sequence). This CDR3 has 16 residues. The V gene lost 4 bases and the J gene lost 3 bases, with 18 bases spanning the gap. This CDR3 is CASSPHRAGSKETQYF. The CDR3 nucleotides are TGTGCCAGCAGCCCACACCGGGCAGGATCCAAAGAGACCCAGTACTTC.

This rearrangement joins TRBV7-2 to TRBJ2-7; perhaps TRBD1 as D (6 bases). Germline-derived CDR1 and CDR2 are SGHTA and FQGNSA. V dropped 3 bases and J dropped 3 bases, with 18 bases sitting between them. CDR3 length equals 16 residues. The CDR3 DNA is TGTGCCAGCAGCTTGTCCCCCCCGGGACATAACTACGAGCAGTACTTC. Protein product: CASSLSPPGHNYEQYF.

DNA for the CDR3: TGCGCCAGCAGCCGGTTGGAGCGGTACCAAGAGACCCAGTACTTC. Protein sequence: CASSRLERYQETQYF. The genes are TRBV5-1 and TRBJ2-5; possibly TRBD2 for D (5 bases). CDR1 is SGHRS and CDR2 is YFSETQ in the germline V gene. The CDR3 length is 15 residues. The V and J ends lost 4 bases and 0 bases respectively, with 13 bases between them.

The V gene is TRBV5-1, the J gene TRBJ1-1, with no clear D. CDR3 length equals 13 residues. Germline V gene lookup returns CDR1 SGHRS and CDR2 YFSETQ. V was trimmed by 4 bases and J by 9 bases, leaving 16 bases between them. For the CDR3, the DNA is TGCGCCAGCAGCCCGGGGAGGGATGGAAAAGCTTTCTTT. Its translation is CASSPGRDGKAFF.

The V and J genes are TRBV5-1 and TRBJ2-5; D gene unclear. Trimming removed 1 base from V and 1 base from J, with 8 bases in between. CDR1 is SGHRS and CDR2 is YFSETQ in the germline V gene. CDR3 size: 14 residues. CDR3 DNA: TGCGCCAGCAGCTTGTTACCCGGCCAAGAGACCCAGTACTTC. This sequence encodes CASSLLPGQETQYF. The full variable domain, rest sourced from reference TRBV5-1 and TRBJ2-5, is KAGVTQTPRYLIKTRGQQVTLSCSPISGHRSVSWYQQTPGQGLQFLFEYFSETQRNKGNFPGRFSGRQFSNSRSEMNVSTLELGDSALYLCASSLLPGQETQYFGPGTRLLVL.

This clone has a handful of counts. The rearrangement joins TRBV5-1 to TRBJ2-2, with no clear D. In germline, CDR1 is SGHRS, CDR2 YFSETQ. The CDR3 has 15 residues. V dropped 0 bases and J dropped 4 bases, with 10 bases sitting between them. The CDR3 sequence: CASSLDSPSTGELFF. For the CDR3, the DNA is TGCGCCAGCAGCTTGGATTCCCCGTCCACCGGGGAGCTGTTTTTT.

CDR3 region: CASRRGLGGYTF. The CDR3, as DNA: TGTGCCTCAAGGAGGGGGCTCGGGGGCTACACCTTC. The J gene is TRBJ1-2, the V gene TRBV19; 7 nucleotides match TRBD1. Germline V gene data show CDR1 as LNHDA and CDR2 as SQIVND (reference sequence). With V trimmed by 11 bases and J by 8 bases, 11 bases remained unmatched. CDR3 length equals 12 residues.